Here is one T cell receptor beta chain with its context. The sample comes from a study of radiotherapy plus CTLA-4 blockade in lung cancer. V was cut by 5 bases and J by 6 bases, with 17 bases left in between. From germline, CDR1 is MNHNS and CDR2 SASEGT. CDR3 length equals 14 residues. Assay used: immunoSEQ multiplex PCR; TCRdb lists only in-frame clones, some missing. The sample contains fewer than 65,000 clones, approximately 82% of which appear only once. The specimen was peripheral blood, collected from a patient treated with radiotherapy plus ipilimumab. This receptor was identified in a human donor with non-small cell lung cancer whose response to radiotherapy plus ipilimumab could not be evaluated. The chain carries TRBV6-1 and TRBJ2-7; D may be TRBD2 (6 bases). CDR3 in amino acids: CASSRPGGSREQYF. The CDR3 nucleotides are TGTGCCAGCAGTCGCCCCGGGGGTAGCCGCGAGCAGTACTTC.